The 16 T cell receptor beta chains below come from one sample, sequenced in a study of T cells in Graves' hyperthyroidism and ophthalmopathy. Template material for amplifying TCR beta CDR3 regions consisted of RNA transcripts. During a first-round RT-PCR of the TCR CDR3, the HTBI primer set was used. TCRdb fed the multiplex PCR reads into MiXCR, producing one record per CDR3 protein. This sample has 620,000 or so distinct CDR3 sequences, with more than 12% found just once. Sequencing was carried out using blood. The receptors shown here come from a woman in her forties or fifties with Graves' ophthalmopathy.

The gene calls are TRBV29-1 and TRBJ2-5; the D call may be TRBD1 or TRBD2 (5 bases each). Per germline, CDR1 SQVTM and CDR2 ANQGSEA. CDR3 length: 17 amino acids. The ends were cut back, 1 base at V and 5 bases at J, with 23 bases in the middle. The CDR3: CSVEVIGGRGLGETQYF. The CDR3 DNA reads as TGCAGCGTTGAAGTTATTGGGGGAAGGGGCCTGGGGGAGACCCAGTACTTC.

This clonotype was seen many times. The V and J genes are TRBV28 and TRBJ1-3; D gene ambiguous. V lost 6 bases and J 4 bases, leaving 19 bases between the germline ends. Germline loops: CDR1 MDHEN, CDR2 SYDVKM. This CDR3 is 16 amino acids long. The CDR3: CASSDLISGSGNTIYF. The CDR3 DNA follows: TGTGCCAGCAGCGACCTCATCTCGGGTTCCGGAAACACCATATATTTT.

This clonotype showed up many times. The gene calls are TRBV30 and TRBJ1-5; D remains unclear. This CDR3 contains 13 residues. Germline loops: CDR1 GTSNPN, CDR2 SVGIG (reference sequence). V dropped 2 bases and J dropped 6 bases, with 11 bases sitting between them. CDR3 in amino acids: CAWSLGRAQPQHF. The CDR3 DNA reads TGTGCCTGGAGTTTGGGCAGAGCTCAGCCCCAGCATTTT.

This clonotype occurred many times. The rearrangement joins TRBV3-1 to TRBJ1-2; D not resolved. Trimming removed 0 bases from V and 8 bases from J, with 13 bases in between. The germline gives CDR1 LGHDT, CDR2 YNNKEL (reference sequence). CDR3 size: 14 residues. The CDR3 region is CASSQDAVIGGYTF. The CDR3 DNA follows: TGTGCCAGCAGCCAAGATGCGGTGATCGGAGGCTACACCTTC.

This clonotype has only a few counts. The rearrangement uses TRBV29-1 and TRBJ1-2, with TRBD1 matching 7 bases. CDR1 and CDR2 (germline): SQVTM, ANQGSEA. This CDR3 spans 12 amino acids. With V trimmed by 8 bases and J by 6 bases, 9 bases remained unmatched. CDR3 amino acids: CSSASGTDGYTF. In nucleotides, the CDR3 is TGCAGCTCTGCCTCCGGGACAGATGGCTACACCTTC.

The chain recombines TRBV2 with TRBJ1-1; D unresolved. Germline V gene lookup returns CDR1 SNHLY and CDR2 FYNNEI. This CDR3 is 13 amino acids long. Trimming shortened V by 7 bases and J by 1 base, and 10 bases separated the two germline ends. CDR3 DNA: TGTGCCAGCACGGAGACGGAGAACACTGAAGCTTTCTTT. It translates to CASTETENTEAFF.

This clonotype was detected many times. The V and J genes are TRBV5-1 and TRBJ1-1; D call uncertain. The CDR3 has 14 residues. The V and J ends lost 3 bases and 1 base respectively, with 10 bases between them. Germline V gene data show CDR1 as SGHRS and CDR2 as YFSETQ. CDR3 sequence: CASSSDGENTEAFF. CDR3 in DNA: TGCGCCAGCAGCTCGGACGGCGAGAACACTGAAGCTTTCTTT.

This clonotype appeared many times. The chain recombines TRBV7-2 with TRBJ2-3; no clear D gene. V was trimmed by 5 bases and J by 3 bases, leaving 12 bases between them. CDR3 length: 14 residues. Germline CDR1 reads SGHTA; CDR2 reads FQGNSA. The CDR3 loop is CASSQPDGTDTQYF. CDR3 sequence (DNA): TGTGCCAGCAGCCAGCCGGACGGAACAGATACGCAGTATTTT. The full variable domain, completed using reference TRBV7-2 and TRBJ2-3, is GAGVSQSPSNKVTEKGKDVELRCDPISGHTALYWYRQSLGQGLEFLIYFQGNSAPDKSGLPSDRFSAERTGGSVSTLTIQRTQQEDSAVYLCASSQPDGTDTQYFGPGTRLTVL.

The chain has TRBV12-3 or TRBV12-4 and TRBJ1-4; D is ambiguous. V gave up 8 bases and J gave up 0 bases, with 10 bases separating them. The CDR3 consists of 14 residues. CDR3 protein: CASWDFATNEKLFF. The CDR3 nucleotides read TGTGCCAGCTGGGATTTTGCAACTAATGAAAAACTGTTTTTT.

Only a few counts were recorded for this clonotype. CDR3 nucleotide sequence: TGTGCCAGCAGTTATTTTGCCGGGACTAGCACATCCTACGAGCAGTACTTC. Translating gives CASSYFAGTSTSYEQYF. V usage is TRBV6-1 and J usage is TRBJ2-7; 9 bases match TRBD2. The CDR3 consists of 17 residues. Germline-derived CDR1 and CDR2 are MNHNS and SASEGT. Trimming at V came to 5 bases and at J to 1 base, leaving 12 bases not matched to a gene.

This clonotype was counted between two and nine times. With a much larger clone just one base away, this may be a read error. The rearrangement uses TRBV2 and TRBJ2-5; D ambiguous. CDR1 is SNHLY and CDR2 is FYNNEI in the germline V gene. The CDR3 loop spans 13 amino acids. CDR3 loop: CASSKEQQEAQYF. The CDR3 DNA reads TGTGCCAGCAGTAAGGAACAGCAAGAGGCCCAGTACTTC.

This clonotype was found many times. The chain recombines TRBV6-2 or TRBV6-3 with TRBJ2-3, with TRBD2 identical over 8 bases. This CDR3 spans 19 amino acids. Germline assignment: CDR1 MNHEY and CDR2 SVGEGT. Unmatched junction bases numbered 11, after V lost 0 bases and J lost 0 bases. The chain's CDR3 is CASSYSMSGASGSTDTQYF. The CDR3 region has the DNA TGTGCCAGCAGTTACTCGATGTCGGGGGCTAGCGGGAGCACAGATACGCAGTATTTT.

V usage is TRBV28 and J usage is TRBJ1-5; no clear D. The ends were cut back, 6 bases at V and 7 bases at J, with 10 bases in the middle. Germline V gene lookup returns CDR1 MDHEN and CDR2 SYDVKM. The CDR3 has 12 residues. The DNA of the CDR3 is TGTGCCAGCAGGATGGACGGACAGCCCCAGCATTTT. Its translation: CASRMDGQPQHF.

This clonotype has a count of ten or more. The chain carries TRBV3-1 and TRBJ2-3; tentatively, D is TRBD2 (6 bases). This CDR3 is built from 15 residues. Per germline, CDR1 LGHDT and CDR2 YNNKEL (reference sequence). V lost 5 bases, J lost 2 bases, and 14 bases lay in between. The CDR3 coding sequence is TGTGCCAGCAGCATCTCTAGCGACTACACAGATACGCAGTATTTT. Its translation: CASSISSDYTDTQYF.

This clonotype was seen many times. J is TRBJ2-1 and V is TRBV12-3 or TRBV12-4; 13 positions match TRBD2. J gave up 10 bases and V 6 bases, and 6 bases lay outside the gene matches. The CDR3 has 14 amino acids. CDR3: CASRPGLAGIEQFF. CDR3 in DNA: TGTGCCAGCAGGCCGGGACTAGCGGGAATAGAGCAGTTCTTC.

This clonotype was picked up many times. The V gene is TRBV20-1, the J gene TRBJ2-3, with 8 bases matching TRBD2. V gave up 5 bases and J gave up 4 bases; unmatched junction bases: 11. The germline CDR1 and CDR2 sequences are DFQATT and SNEGSKA (reference sequence). This CDR3 is built from 15 residues. CDR3 bases: TGCAGTGCTTCCGGGAGGGACGGAGGGTCAGATACGCAGTATTTT. This encodes CSASGRDGGSDTQYF.